This is a list of T cell receptor beta chains from one sample in a study of PD-L1 blockade in urothelial cancer. The repertoire was sequenced with immunoSEQ multiplex PCR; TCRdb's copy has only in-frame clones and lacks some. The table has 90,000 to 120,000 clones, over 75% seen once. The source material was PBMCs, sampled around atezolizumab (anti-PD-L1) treatment. The receptors derive from a man aged 50 to 60 with urothelial cancer. Each CDR3 is given with its conserved first and last residue. Fields, in order: CDR3 DNA, CDR3 protein, J gene, D gene, V gene, clone size. D genes are given only for firm matches. Clone size, where shown, is once, few, many, or a class for clones that have expanded.

CDR3nt: TGTGCCAGCAGCTCACTAGCGGGAGGTCTCAATGAGCAGTTCTTC
CDR3aa: CASSSLAGGLNEQFF
j_gene: TRBJ2-1
d_gene: TRBD2
v_gene: TRBV11-3
abundance: -

CDR3nt: TGTGCCAGCAGTACTAGCGGCTACGAGCAGTACTTC
CDR3aa: CASSTSGYEQYF
j_gene: TRBJ2-7
d_gene: TRBD2
v_gene: TRBV7-9
abundance: few

CDR3nt: TGTGCCAGCAGCCCACCGGGGACAGGGGTCACAGATACGCAGTATTTT
CDR3aa: CASSPPGTGVTDTQYF
j_gene: TRBJ2-3
d_gene: TRBD1
v_gene: TRBV7-9
abundance: once

CDR3nt: TGCAGTGCTATTCTCAACACTGAAGCTTTCTTT
CDR3aa: CSAILNTEAFF
j_gene: TRBJ1-1
d_gene: -
v_gene: TRBV20-1
abundance: few

CDR3nt: TGTGCCAGCGAAGAGCGGGACAACCGGTACCAAGAGACCCAGTACTTC
CDR3aa: CASEERDNRYQETQYF
j_gene: TRBJ2-5
d_gene: -
v_gene: TRBV2
abundance: -

CDR3nt: TGTGCCAGCAGCCAACAACTAGCGGACAACTACAATGAGCAGTTCTTC
CDR3aa: CASSQQLADNYNEQFF
j_gene: TRBJ2-1
d_gene: TRBD2
v_gene: TRBV4-2
abundance: -

CDR3nt: TGTGCCTGGAGTGTGACAGGGAGAGGGGACTCTGGAAACACCATATATTTT
CDR3aa: CAWSVTGRGDSGNTIYF
j_gene: TRBJ1-3
d_gene: TRBD1
v_gene: TRBV30
abundance: -

CDR3nt: TGTGCCAGCAGCAGAGAGCTGCGTCCGGCTAATGAAAAACTGTTTTTT
CDR3aa: CASSRELRPANEKLFF
j_gene: TRBJ1-4
d_gene: -
v_gene: TRBV7-9
abundance: -

CDR3nt: TGTGCCAGCAGCGTGGGGGTAAGAGGACTAGCGGGAGCCGCCACCAAAAACATTCAGTACTTC
CDR3aa: CASSVGVRGLAGAATKNIQYF
j_gene: TRBJ2-4
d_gene: TRBD2
v_gene: TRBV9
abundance: -

CDR3nt: TGTGCCAGCAGTGGTGACAGGGCCACTGAAGCTTTCTTT
CDR3aa: CASSGDRATEAFF
j_gene: TRBJ1-1
d_gene: TRBD1
v_gene: TRBV6-1
abundance: -

CDR3nt: TGTGCCTGGCGCACGGCCAGGACTCGTAACTATGGCTACACCTTC
CDR3aa: CAWRTARTRNYGYTF
j_gene: TRBJ1-2
d_gene: -
v_gene: TRBV30
abundance: -

CDR3nt: TGTGCCAGCAGCTTACAAAACAATGAGCAGTTCTTC
CDR3aa: CASSLQNNEQFF
j_gene: TRBJ2-1
d_gene: -
v_gene: TRBV11-3
abundance: few

CDR3nt: TGCGCCAGCGCCCGGGACAGGGGGCTTTATACGCAGTATTTT
CDR3aa: CASARDRGLYTQYF
j_gene: TRBJ2-3
d_gene: TRBD1
v_gene: TRBV4-1
abundance: -

CDR3nt: TGTGCCAGCAGCTATACTCCCGGGACCTACAATGAGCAGTTCTTC
CDR3aa: CASSYTPGTYNEQFF
j_gene: TRBJ2-1
d_gene: -
v_gene: TRBV9
abundance: -

CDR3nt: TGCGCCAGCAGCTTGGTCCCTGCGGATGAGCAGTTCTTC
CDR3aa: CASSLVPADEQFF
j_gene: TRBJ2-1
d_gene: -
v_gene: TRBV5-1
abundance: once

CDR3nt: TGTGCCAGCAGCCCCCATGGGGGCCCCCGGTACGAGCAGTACTTC
CDR3aa: CASSPHGGPRYEQYF
j_gene: TRBJ2-7
d_gene: -
v_gene: TRBV5-8
abundance: -

CDR3nt: TGTGCCAGCAGCAGGTACAATGAGCAGTTCTTC
CDR3aa: CASSRYNEQFF
j_gene: TRBJ2-1
d_gene: -
v_gene: TRBV6-6
abundance: -

CDR3nt: TGTGCCAGCTCCCCGGGACAGGGGTCGCCAGAGACCCAGTACTTC
CDR3aa: CASSPGQGSPETQYF
j_gene: TRBJ2-5
d_gene: TRBD1
v_gene: TRBV7-9
abundance: once

CDR3nt: TGTGCCAGCAGCCTTCCGGGACTAGCGGCCTACGAGCAGTACTTC
CDR3aa: CASSLPGLAAYEQYF
j_gene: TRBJ2-7
d_gene: TRBD2
v_gene: TRBV28
abundance: -

CDR3nt: TGTGCCAGCAGCCGGCCGGGGACAGGAGACGAAGAGCAGTACTTC
CDR3aa: CASSRPGTGDEEQYF
j_gene: TRBJ2-7
d_gene: TRBD1
v_gene: TRBV5-8
abundance: -

CDR3nt: TGCAGCGTAGAAATCCGACTTGTCCCCGAGCAGTACTTC
CDR3aa: CSVEIRLVPEQYF
j_gene: TRBJ2-7
d_gene: -
v_gene: TRBV29-1
abundance: -

CDR3nt: TGTGCCAGCTCACCACCGCAGGGTAGGAACGGAGAGACCCAGTACTTC
CDR3aa: CASSPPQGRNGETQYF
j_gene: TRBJ2-5
d_gene: -
v_gene: TRBV18
abundance: few

CDR3nt: TGTGCCAGCAGCTCAGAACAGGGGGCGCGGGTCTATGGCTACACCTTC
CDR3aa: CASSSEQGARVYGYTF
j_gene: TRBJ1-2
d_gene: TRBD1
v_gene: TRBV11-2
abundance: few

CDR3nt: TGTGCCAGCAGCTTAGGAGTAATGCGCGGGAGTATTCAAAACATTCAGTACTTC
CDR3aa: CASSLGVMRGSIQNIQYF
j_gene: TRBJ2-4
d_gene: TRBD2
v_gene: TRBV7-2
abundance: once

CDR3nt: TGTGCCAGCAGCAAAGGGGGGGCGGGGGCCTCTGGGGCCAACGTCCTGACTTTC
CDR3aa: CASSKGGAGASGANVLTF
j_gene: TRBJ2-6
d_gene: -
v_gene: TRBV21-1
abundance: -